The TCR beta chain described here comes from a study of CD8+ T cells in alopecia areata listed by TCRdb under 2018. Study-wide context: The treated patients, all with moderate-to-severe alopecia areata, were enrolled in an open-label pilot trial of oral tofacitinib given at 5 to 10 mg twice daily. Patients received tofacitinib for 6 to 18 months and were then followed off drug for 6 months to check for delayed response and recurrence. Disease severity in treated patients was measured with the SALT score, which quantifies the percentage of affected scalp surface area. To study T cell clonal expansion in alopecia areata, the researchers applied high-throughput TCRbeta sequencing to both the C3H/HeJ mouse model and human patients. In humans, TCRbeta sequencing was performed on scalp tissue and on sorted CD4+ and CD8+ peripheral blood T cells from healthy controls and from patients with patchy or totalis/universalis alopecia areata. Biopsies were taken from tofacitinib-treated patients at baseline and at 4 and 24 weeks of treatment, and a later scalp biopsy was taken in several of the tofacitinib-treated patients. Clonality in the scalp was compared among normal scalp (n=4), patchy alopecia areata scalp (n=8), and alopecia totalis/universalis scalp (n=8). RNA was extracted with the PAXgene miRNA kit for fixed scalp, the miRNeasy kit for PBMCs, and the RNeasy kit for mouse skin. immunoSEQ multiplex PCR using 35 Vbeta forward primers and 13 Jbeta reverse primers was used to amplify TCRbeta CDR3 regions.

The treatment or condition label, read with the paper, signifies: oral pan-JAK inhibitor, 5-10 mg twice daily. Lesional scalp punch biopsies and peripheral blood were obtained from alopecia areata patients. PBMCs were isolated by density centrifugation and stained for CD3, CD4 and CD8, and CD4+ and CD8+ T cells were sorted on a FACSAria. Including cysteine and phenylalanine, the CDR3 has 11 amino acids. CDR3 DNA is the only sequence kept; it has 33 bases, read in frame from the first base. From a lookup of the germline V gene, CDR1 and CDR2 are SGHTA and FQGNSA. Between the V and J ends, shortened by 6 bases and 4 bases respectively, the junction contains 3 bases. Library preparation employed the immunoSEQ multiplex PCR assay. To provide template for TCR sequencing, every sample had RNA extracted and reverse transcribed into cDNA. SuperScript III was used to make first-strand cDNA, primed with a 2:1 mix of oligo-dT and random hexamers. A synthetic immune receptor repertoire was used to assess amplification bias, and residual bias was removed computationally. From the authors' description of their analysis: Raw reads were preprocessed for error removal, and CDR3 was defined according to IMGT conventions as running from the conserved cysteine to phenylalanine. Clonality was computed by normalizing Shannon entropy by log2 of the number of productive unique TCRs and subtracting the result from 1. Scalp TCRbeta sequences were cross-referenced with sorted blood CD4 and CD8 repertoires so that the CD4 or CD8 identity of scalp clones could be inferred. The table comes from immuneACCESS by way of TCRdb, which keeps in-frame sequences with V and J called. Part of the clones is missing from these tables; in studies checked, under half for an unresolved V gene and the rest for unknown reasons. Clone size and the V and J calls come from that table; the DNA yielded D and trimming. The sample table records roughly 220,000 clones; under 40% of these occur just once. The biggest ten clones account for roughly 0.5% of the sample.

Results the study describes overall, beyond this receptor: Many expanded lesional clones persisted in scalp and blood during tofacitinib treatment, which may partly explain relapse after stopping treatment. TCR sequences shared between patients were less clear than in mice, possibly partly because of HLA diversity in the patient population. Compared with normal scalp, lesional scalp, particularly in alopecia totalis/universalis, had higher clonality and more expanded CD8+ clones, which suggests antigenic drive. Because the treated cohort was small and had just a single nonresponder, larger studies are needed to establish links between baseline CD8+ expansion and response. Tofacitinib significantly lowered scalp clonality and the number of expanded CD8+ clones among the top 100 scalp clones. Unlike mouse skin, which is dominated by gammadelta T cells, normal human skin has resident alphabeta T cells that are also sequenced, and this complicates analysis of the scalp TCR repertoire.

This clone was seen more than once but under ten times. What antigen it recognizes has not been identified. No base quality values were provided; no much bigger clone lies one nucleotide off. Source: CD4+ T cells sorted from blood, taken between weeks 30 and 35, from a patient treated with tofacitinib. This receptor chain uses TRBV7-2 and TRBJ2-2, with no confident D gene call. This TCR derives from a human donor with alopecia areata. The nucleotide sequence is given as TGTGCCAGCAGGACCACCGGGGAGCTGTTTTTT. Translated, this gives CASRTTGELFF.